The entry that follows covers one T cell receptor beta chain sequence. Its specificity is unknown. The CDR3 contains 16 residues. V was cut by 8 bases and J by 5 bases, with 22 bases left in between. CDR1 and CDR2 (germline): LNHDA, SQIVND (reference sequence). This record comes from a study of CD8 T cells in ankylosing spondylitis. General study findings and limits: Characteristic, it appeared, of ankylosing spondylitis blood was a TCR beta motif of roughly eight highly homologous variants. Enrichment of disease-linked clones was reportedly significant in matched ankylosing spondylitis synovial fluid. Existing reports had already noted some motif variants in reactive arthritis synovial fluid and blood.

TCRdb re-called the 5' RACE reads through MiXCR, storing one row per CDR3 protein. This table has under 300,000 distinct CDR3 sequences, 18% appearing once. This TCR was sampled from a male donor with ankylosing spondylitis or in good health (not recorded which). The rearrangement joins TRBV19 to TRBJ1-5; D might be TRBD1 (6 bases). Sequenced sample: blood, either unsorted or a sorted T cell fraction (not recorded which). CDR3 sequence: CASVKGGQGLDQPQHF. The CDR3 bases are TGTGCCAGTGTGAAGGGGGGGCAGGGGTTGGATCAGCCCCAGCATTTT.